The 10 T cell receptor beta chains presented below share a single source sample, sequenced in a study of shared clonotypes between healthy human individuals. The assay was immunoSEQ multiplex PCR, and TCRdb's table has in-frame clones only and misses some. The sample lists about 820,000 clones; around 93% were seen once. Positively selected for CCR7, the CD45RO-negative cells used as naive CD8 cells excluded terminally differentiated effector memory CD45RA+ cells. Sequenced material: naive CD8+ T cells sorted from blood. The receptors derive from a man under 40 in good health.

Concerning this clone itself: Other nucleotide sequences from this sample produce the same CDR3. V is TRBV19 and J is TRBJ2-7; the D gene is possibly TRBD1 (5 bases). The CDR3 loop spans 13 amino acids. V lost 4 bases and J 3 bases, leaving 10 bases between the germline ends. The germline V gene encodes CDR1 LNHDA and CDR2 SQIVND (reference sequence). CDR3 DNA sequence: TGTGCCAGTAGTACAGGGCCGAGCTACGAGCAGTACTTC. Protein: CASSTGPSYEQYF.

The CDR3 loop reads CASRGTPSSTGELFF. The CDR3, as DNA: TGTGCCAGTAGAGGGACGCCGTCGAGCACCGGGGAGCTGTTTTTT. The chain is built from TRBV19 and TRBJ2-2, with D perhaps being TRBD1 or TRBD2 (5 bases each). The germline V and J ends were trimmed by 6 bases and 4 bases, with 15 bases remaining between them. The germline V gene encodes CDR1 LNHDA and CDR2 SQIVND (reference sequence). The CDR3 has 15 amino acids.

The CDR3 sequence: CASSPWDNEQYF. The CDR3 bases are TGTGCCAGCAGCCCCTGGGACAACGAGCAGTACTTC. The chain is built from TRBV5-3 and TRBJ2-7, with D perhaps TRBD1 (6 bases). TRBV5-3 is an open reading frame, and its role is uncertain. V lost 8 bases and J 5 bases, leaving 14 bases between the germline ends. The CDR3 loop spans 12 amino acids.

This chain links TRBV29-1 with TRBJ2-2; weak D call: TRBD1 (6 bases). Trimming stripped 3 bases from V and 0 bases from J, with 20 bases between. Germline assignment: CDR1 SQVTM and CDR2 ANQGSEA. The CDR3 runs to 18 residues. CDR3 nucleotide sequence: TGCAGCGTTGAGGGCCACCGGACAAAGGGGGCGAACACCGGGGAGCTGTTTTTT. Residues: CSVEGHRTKGANTGELFF.

In nucleotides, the CDR3 is TGTGCCAGCAGTTCAGTAAGACAGGGTCGGGACACTGAAGCTTTCTTT. This translates into CASSSVRQGRDTEAFF. The gene calls are TRBV28 and TRBJ1-1, with 7 bases lining up with TRBD1. In germline, CDR1 is MDHEN, CDR2 SYDVKM. This CDR3 has 16 amino acids. Losses at the gene ends were 4 bases for V and 3 bases for J; bases not matched to a gene: 11.

This chain connects TRBV13 to TRBJ1-1; unclear D gene. The CDR3 loop spans 14 amino acids. CDR1 and CDR2 from the germline V gene are PRHDT and FYEKMQ (reference sequence). Trimming stripped 5 bases from V and 1 base from J, with 11 bases between. CDR3 loop: CASSGGLWNTEAFF. As DNA, the CDR3 is TGTGCCAGCAGCGGCGGACTTTGGAACACTGAAGCTTTCTTT.

As to this clone: The sample carries other DNA sequences with the same CDR3. This chain links TRBV13 with TRBJ2-7, with 7 bases fitting TRBD2. The CDR3 spans 14 residues. From germline, CDR1 is PRHDT and CDR2 FYEKMQ (reference sequence). J was trimmed by 3 bases and V by 0 bases; bases with no gene match: 2. The CDR3 sequence is CASSLGGRDYEQYF. For the CDR3, the DNA is TGTGCCAGCAGCTTAGGTGGGAGGGACTACGAGCAGTACTTC.

In nucleotides, the CDR3 is TGTGCCAGCTCCGATCTCTACGCTTACGAGCAGTACTTC. It yields the protein CASSDLYAYEQYF. This chain joins TRBV6-5 and TRBJ2-7; no clear D. Germline V gives CDR1 MNHEY, CDR2 SVGAGI. The CDR3 contains 13 residues. The ends were cut back, 8 bases at V and 4 bases at J, with 15 bases in the middle.

The chain recombines TRBV6-1 with TRBJ2-1; D is possibly TRBD1 or TRBD2 (6 bases each). V lost 3 bases and J lost 8, with 17 bases in between. From germline, CDR1 is MNHNS and CDR2 SASEGT. This CDR3 region has 15 residues. CDR3 nucleotides: TGTGCCAGCAGTGAGAGAGACAGGACGGGGGATGAGCAGTTCTTC. This gives the protein CASSERDRTGDEQFF.

The J gene is TRBJ2-7, the V gene TRBV15; TRBD1 might be the D (6 bases). This CDR3 spans 13 amino acids. V dropped 5 bases and J dropped 4 bases, with 12 bases sitting between them. In germline, CDR1 is LNHNV, CDR2 YYDKDF (reference sequence). DNA for the CDR3: TGTGCCACCAGCGCTGGCAGGGGTTACGAGCAGTACTTC. This sequence encodes CATSAGRGYEQYF.